What follows are 6 T cell receptor beta chains derived from one specimen sequenced in a study of human T cells and chemical hapten exposure. The time point denotes: patch test 1, 2 weeks after DPC sensitization. Regarding treatment: therapeutic diphenylcyclopropenone sensitization with weekly scalp DPC. TCRdb processed the RACE reads anew with MiXCR; each CDR3 protein has one entry. The sample includes about 71,000 distinct CDR3 sequences, about 9.4% of them seen just once. Sequences were derived from whole blood, sampled in connection with sensitization to the hapten diphenylcyclopropenone (DPC). Receptors originate from a woman in her thirties or forties with alopecia areata. Some clones in this sample may be carry-over from other donors' samples.

This clonotype was detected a few times. The V and J genes are TRBV12-3 or TRBV12-4 and TRBJ2-1, with D maybe TRBD1 (5 bases). This CDR3 has 15 amino acids. V was cut by 5 bases and J by 1 base, with 12 bases left in between. CDR3 sequence reads: CASSPSGKSYNEQFF. The CDR3 DNA sequence: TGTGCCAGCAGTCCATCAGGGAAATCCTACAATGAGCAGTTCTTC.

There are many counts of this clonotype. The chain recombines TRBV12-3 or TRBV12-4 with TRBJ2-3, with D perhaps matching TRBD1 (5 bases). Trimming removed 6 bases from V and 2 bases from J, with 12 bases in between. The CDR3 consists of 14 residues. CDR3 DNA sequence: TGTGCCAGCAGCCCAGACAGTTACACAGATACGCAGTATTTT. Its protein is CASSPDSYTDTQYF.

For this clonotype: A much larger clone is a single base away; this may be a read error. This sequence joins TRBV27 and TRBJ2-2; the match to TRBD2 covers 7 bases. The CDR3 is 14 residues long. Germline loops: CDR1 MNHEY, CDR2 SMNVEV (reference sequence). CDR3 bases: TGTGCCAGCAGTTTAGCCAGGGAGGGCGGGGAGCTGGTTTTT. This sequence encodes CASSLAREGGELVF.

This clonotype was detected many times. The chain employs TRBV7-8 and TRBJ1-2; D is possibly TRBD1 (5 bases). The germline V gene encodes CDR1 SGHVS and CDR2 FQNEAQ. The CDR3 length is 17 residues. V gave up 5 bases and J gave up 0 bases, with 19 bases separating them. The DNA of the CDR3 is TGTGCCAGCAGCGGTGACAGCTTATTACTAGCTAACTATGGCTACACCTTC. Its translation is CASSGDSLLLANYGYTF.

This clonotype was picked up many times. The V gene is TRBV4-1, the J gene TRBJ1-1, with D perhaps matching TRBD1 (6 bases). The CDR3 is made up of 15 amino acids. In germline, CDR1 is MGHRA, CDR2 YSYEKL. Trimming took off 3 bases at V and 6 bases at J, with 17 bases between the two ends. CDR3 region: CASSHKWGAQAEAFF. The CDR3 DNA sequence: TGCGCCAGCAGCCATAAATGGGGGGCGCAGGCTGAAGCTTTCTTT.

This clonotype was recorded at least ten times. The chain links TRBV6-2 or TRBV6-3 to TRBJ2-7; no reliable D call. Trimming left V 1 base short and J 5 bases short, with 12 bases between. The CDR3 sequence is 14 residues long. CDR1 is MNHEY and CDR2 is SVGEGT in the germline V gene. CDR3 bases: TGTGCCAGCAGTTACTTGGCTAGTCTCGACGAGCAGTACTTC. It codes for CASSYLASLDEQYF.